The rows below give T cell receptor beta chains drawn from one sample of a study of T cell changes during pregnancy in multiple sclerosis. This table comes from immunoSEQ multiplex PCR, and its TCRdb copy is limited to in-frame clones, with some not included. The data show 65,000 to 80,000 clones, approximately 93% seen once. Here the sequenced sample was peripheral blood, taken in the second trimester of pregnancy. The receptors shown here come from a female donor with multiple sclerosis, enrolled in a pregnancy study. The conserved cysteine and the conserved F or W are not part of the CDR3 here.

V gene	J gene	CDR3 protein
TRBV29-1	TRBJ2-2	SGRLVGGELF
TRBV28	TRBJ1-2	ASSLIQVLGYT
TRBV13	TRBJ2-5	ASSLGRETQY
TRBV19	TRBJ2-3	ASSIGDRRLAQY
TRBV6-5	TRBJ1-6	ASSYAGTGDSPLH
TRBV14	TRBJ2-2	ASSQWDLNTGELF
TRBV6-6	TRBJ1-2	ASTRGDSPYGYT
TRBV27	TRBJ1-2	ASSLTTPREGYT
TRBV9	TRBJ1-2	ASSVVQGFDYGYT
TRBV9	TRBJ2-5	ASSAADSWVETQY
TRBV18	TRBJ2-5	ASSQLQGQETQY
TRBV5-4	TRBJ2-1	ASSFVGGLGNEQF
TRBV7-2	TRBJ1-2	ASSNREGGNYGYT
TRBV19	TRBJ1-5	ATKYSTGGIGNQPQH
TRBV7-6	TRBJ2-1	ASSLYSGASSYNEQF
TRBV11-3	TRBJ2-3	ASSLGGASGPTDTQY
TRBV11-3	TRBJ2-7	ASSVRDRESYEQY
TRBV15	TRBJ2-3	ATSRLAGTTDTQY
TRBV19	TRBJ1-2	ASSTLWSGELDGYT
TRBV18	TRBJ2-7	ATTGNPYEQY
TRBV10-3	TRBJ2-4	AISEKHGTILAKNIQY
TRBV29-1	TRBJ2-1	TGGEGTNEQF
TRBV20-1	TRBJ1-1	SAGEVQAF
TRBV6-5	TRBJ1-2	ASTLRAGGYGYT
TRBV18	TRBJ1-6	ASSPGTKSPLH
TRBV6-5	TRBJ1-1	ASSYATGGGTEAF
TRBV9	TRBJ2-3	ASSVAGTDTQY
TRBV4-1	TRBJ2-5	ASSQRDGETQY
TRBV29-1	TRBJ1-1	SANPGQGRGEAF
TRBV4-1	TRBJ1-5	ASSQPFSNQPQH
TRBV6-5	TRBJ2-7	ASSTLAGGNYEQY
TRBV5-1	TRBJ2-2	ASSQDTAGGELF
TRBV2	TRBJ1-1	ASSASNREDKNTEAF
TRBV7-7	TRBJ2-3	ASSPSGAITDTQY
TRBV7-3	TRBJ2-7	ASSLFQGDEQY
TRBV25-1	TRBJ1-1	ASSEYLLGGINTEAF
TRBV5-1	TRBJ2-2	ASSSDRVGVGELF
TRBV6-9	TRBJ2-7	AGLMWDRAHEQY
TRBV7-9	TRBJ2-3	ASSRAPDTQY
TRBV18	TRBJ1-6	ASSPNGDSYNSPLH
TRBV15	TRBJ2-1	ATSRDGAGGQNEQF
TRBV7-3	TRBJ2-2	ASSPRTLSGELF
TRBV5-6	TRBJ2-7	ASSVDGYEQY
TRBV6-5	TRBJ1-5	ASSRGSQSNQPQH
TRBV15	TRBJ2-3	ATSRVERDTQY
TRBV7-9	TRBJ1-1	ASSREPGVSSTEAF
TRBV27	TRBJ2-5	ASSSQLAGGPETQY
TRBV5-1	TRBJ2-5	ASSLVPSGGLGETQY
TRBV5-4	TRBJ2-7	ASSLEPGIHEQY
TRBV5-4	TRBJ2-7	ASSSDRGLPLLY
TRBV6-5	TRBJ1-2	ASSGLPNYGYT